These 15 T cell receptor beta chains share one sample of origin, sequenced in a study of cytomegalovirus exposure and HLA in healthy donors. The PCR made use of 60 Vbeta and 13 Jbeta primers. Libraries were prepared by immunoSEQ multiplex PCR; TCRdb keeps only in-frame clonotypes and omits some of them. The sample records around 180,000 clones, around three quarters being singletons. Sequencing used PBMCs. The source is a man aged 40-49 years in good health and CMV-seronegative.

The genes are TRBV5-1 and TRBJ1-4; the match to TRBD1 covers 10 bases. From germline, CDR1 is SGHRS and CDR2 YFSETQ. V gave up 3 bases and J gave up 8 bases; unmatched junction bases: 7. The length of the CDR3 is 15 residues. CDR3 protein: CASSYPGTGVEKLFF. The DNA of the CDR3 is TGCGCCAGCAGCTATCCCGGGACAGGGGTCGAAAAACTGTTTTTT.

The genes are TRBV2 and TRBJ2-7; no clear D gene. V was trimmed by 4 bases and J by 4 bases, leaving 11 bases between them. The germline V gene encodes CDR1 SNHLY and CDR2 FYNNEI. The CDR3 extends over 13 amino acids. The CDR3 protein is CASSVSYPYEQYF. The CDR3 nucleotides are TGTGCCAGCAGTGTTAGTTATCCGTACGAGCAGTACTTC.

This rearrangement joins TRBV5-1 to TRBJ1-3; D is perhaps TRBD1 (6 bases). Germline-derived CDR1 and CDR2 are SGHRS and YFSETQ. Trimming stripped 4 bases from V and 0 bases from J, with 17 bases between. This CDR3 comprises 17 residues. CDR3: CASSRNDRTSSGNTIYF. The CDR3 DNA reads TGCGCCAGCAGCCGAAACGACAGGACGAGCTCTGGAAACACCATATATTTT.

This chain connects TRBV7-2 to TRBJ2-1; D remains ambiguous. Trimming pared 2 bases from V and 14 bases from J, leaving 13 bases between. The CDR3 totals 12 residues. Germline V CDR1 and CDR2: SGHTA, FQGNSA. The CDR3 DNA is TGTGCCAGCAGCTTAAACCCACGAGTCAAGTTCTTC. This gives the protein CASSLNPRVKFF.

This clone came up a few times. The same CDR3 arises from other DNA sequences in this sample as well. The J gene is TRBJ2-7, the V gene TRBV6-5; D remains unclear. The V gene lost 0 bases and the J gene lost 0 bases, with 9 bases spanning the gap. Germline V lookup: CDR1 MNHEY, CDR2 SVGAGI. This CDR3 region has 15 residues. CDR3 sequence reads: CASSYSIAGSYEQYF. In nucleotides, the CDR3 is TGTGCCAGCAGTTACTCAATCGCAGGCTCCTACGAGCAGTACTTC.

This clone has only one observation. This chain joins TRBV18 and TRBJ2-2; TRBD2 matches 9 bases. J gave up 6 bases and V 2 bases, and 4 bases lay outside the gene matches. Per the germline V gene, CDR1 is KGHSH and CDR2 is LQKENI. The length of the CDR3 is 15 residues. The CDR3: CASSPGAGGAGELFF. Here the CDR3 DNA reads TGTGCCAGCTCACCAGGAGCGGGGGGCGCCGGGGAGCTGTTTTTT. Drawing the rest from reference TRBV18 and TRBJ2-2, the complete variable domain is NAGVMQNPRHLVRRRGQEARLRCSPMKGHSHVYWYRQLPEEGLKFMVYLQKENIIDESGMPKERFSAEFPKEGPSILRIQQVVRGDSAAYFCASSPGAGGAGELFFGEGSRLTVL.

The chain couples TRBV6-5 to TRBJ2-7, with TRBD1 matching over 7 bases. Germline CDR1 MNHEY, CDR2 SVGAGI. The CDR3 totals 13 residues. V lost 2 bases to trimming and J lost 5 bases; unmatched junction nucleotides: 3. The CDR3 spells CASSYRQGDEQYF. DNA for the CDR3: TGTGCCAGCAGTTACAGGCAGGGGGACGAGCAGTACTTC.

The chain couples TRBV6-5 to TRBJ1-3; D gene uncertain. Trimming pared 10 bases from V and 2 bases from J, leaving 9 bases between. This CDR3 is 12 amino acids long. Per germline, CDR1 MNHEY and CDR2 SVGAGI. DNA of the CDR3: TGTGCCACCAGGTCGGCTGGAAACACCATATATTTT. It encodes CATRSAGNTIYF.

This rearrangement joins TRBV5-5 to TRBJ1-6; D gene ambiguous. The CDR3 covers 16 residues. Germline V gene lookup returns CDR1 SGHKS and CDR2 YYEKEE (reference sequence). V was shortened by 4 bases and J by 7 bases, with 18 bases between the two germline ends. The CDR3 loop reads CASSRGTEPVNSPLHF. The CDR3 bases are TGTGCCAGCAGCCGCGGAACGGAGCCGGTCAATTCACCCCTCCACTTT.

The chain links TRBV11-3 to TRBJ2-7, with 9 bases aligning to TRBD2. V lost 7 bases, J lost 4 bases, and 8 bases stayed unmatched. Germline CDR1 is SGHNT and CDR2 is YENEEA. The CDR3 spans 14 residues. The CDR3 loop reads CASNRAGGLYEQYF. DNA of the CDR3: TGTGCCAGCAACCGTGCGGGAGGGCTTTACGAGCAGTACTTC.

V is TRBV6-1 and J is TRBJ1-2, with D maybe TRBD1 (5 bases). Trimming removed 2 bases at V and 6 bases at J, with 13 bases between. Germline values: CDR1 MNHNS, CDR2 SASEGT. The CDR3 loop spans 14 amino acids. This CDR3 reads CASSEFNRGDGYTF. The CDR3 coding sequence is TGTGCCAGCAGTGAATTCAACCGGGGGGATGGCTACACCTTC.

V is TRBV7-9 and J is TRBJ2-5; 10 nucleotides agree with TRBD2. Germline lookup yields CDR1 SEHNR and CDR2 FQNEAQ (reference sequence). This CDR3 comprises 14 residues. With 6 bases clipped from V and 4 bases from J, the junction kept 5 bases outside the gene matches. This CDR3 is CASRSGGAPETQYF. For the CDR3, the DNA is TGTGCCAGCAGGAGCGGGGGGGCCCCAGAGACCCAGTACTTC.

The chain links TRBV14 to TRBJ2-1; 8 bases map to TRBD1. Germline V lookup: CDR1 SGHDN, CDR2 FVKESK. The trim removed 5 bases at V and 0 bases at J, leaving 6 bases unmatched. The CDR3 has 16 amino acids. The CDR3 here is CASSTRTGRSYNEQFF. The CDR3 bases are TGTGCCAGCAGCACCCGGACAGGGCGCTCCTACAATGAGCAGTTCTTC. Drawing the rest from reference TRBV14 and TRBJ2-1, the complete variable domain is EAGVTQFPSHSVIEKGQTVTLRCDPISGHDNLYWYRRVMGKEIKFLLHFVKESKQDESGMPNNRFLAERTGGTYSTLKVQPAELEDSGVYFCASSTRTGRSYNEQFFGPGTRLTVL.

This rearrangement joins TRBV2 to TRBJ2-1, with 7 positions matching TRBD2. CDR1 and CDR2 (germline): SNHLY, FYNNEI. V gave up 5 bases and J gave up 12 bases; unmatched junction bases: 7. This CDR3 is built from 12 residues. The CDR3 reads CASSLGGVGQFF. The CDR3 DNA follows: TGTGCCAGCAGTCTTGGGGGGGTTGGGCAGTTCTTC.

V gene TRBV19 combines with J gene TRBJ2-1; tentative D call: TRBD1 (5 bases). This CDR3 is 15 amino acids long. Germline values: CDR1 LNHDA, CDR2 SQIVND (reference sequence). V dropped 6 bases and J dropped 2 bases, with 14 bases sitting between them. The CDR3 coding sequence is TGTGCCAGTAGACTGACAGTCATTACCTACAATGAGCAGTTCTTC. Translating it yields CASRLTVITYNEQFF.